The 32 T cell receptor beta chains below all came from one sample that was sequenced in a study of tumor-infiltrating lymphocytes in primary liver carcinoma listed by TCRdb under 2017. Reads for this sample came from an Illumina HiSeq 2500. Starting from approximately 500 ng total RNA, TCRbeta-specific cDNA was produced by reverse transcription with a constant-region primer and ProtoScript II reverse transcriptase. TCRbeta libraries were built with three nested multiplex PCR rounds, a slightly modified ARM-PCR procedure. Multiplex TRBV1-TRBV30 forward primers and a Cbeta reverse primer were used in the first two PCR rounds, each of which was run for 10 cycles. The public reads were reanalyzed by TCRdb: fastp trimming at Q25, MiXCR alignment, in-frame beta chains only. Each CDR3 protein gets just one entry, which takes the most common genes and DNA from the rows behind it. The sample table records about 130,000 distinct CDR3 sequences; around 64% of these occur just once. 8% to 9% of the sample is in the top ten clones.

Without any cell sorting, total RNA and DNA were extracted together from approximately 20-30 mg of bulk tissue using the AllPrep DNA/RNA mini kit. The sequencing input was liver tumor tissue from sampling region 3. According to the study, the label for this sample's cell subset or site signals: tumor region T3, left-lateral pole. Receptors originate from a woman aged 55-75 years with primary liver carcinoma and hepatitis B virus infection.

The CDR3 nucleotides are TGTGCCAGTAGCCACCGGGGTAGCGGGAACAATGAGCAGTTCTTC. Its protein product is CASSHRGSGNNEQFF. The chain is built from TRBV11-2 and TRBJ2-1; 8 bases match TRBD2. The germline gives CDR1 SGHAT, CDR2 FQNNGV. Trimming removed 9 bases from V and 5 bases from J; junction bases left unmatched: 12. The length of the CDR3 is 15 residues.

This clonotype was counted many times. The chain couples TRBV12-3 or TRBV12-4 to TRBJ1-3; TRBD1 matches at 7 bases. V dropped 5 bases and J dropped 0; count of bases not matched to a gene: 4. This CDR3 region has 15 residues. CDR3 protein: CASSATGDSGNTIYF. The CDR3 bases are TGTGCCAGCAGTGCCACAGGGGACTCTGGAAACACCATATATTTT.

For this clonotype: At one boundary the junction diverges from the germline segment, which might be a read error. The chain is built from TRBV10-3 and TRBJ1-5, with D hard to call. The tail of the sequence fits TRBJ2-3 better, so the J call may be wrong. The CDR3 consists of 12 residues. Germline CDR1 reads ENHRY; CDR2 reads SYGVKD. The CDR3 reads CAISETNQPQYF. The CDR3 DNA reads TGCGCCATCAGTGAGACGAATCAGCCTCAGTATTTT.

The rearrangement joins TRBV10-3 to TRBJ2-3, with 9 bases aligning to TRBD1. The CDR3 runs to 13 residues. CDR1 and CDR2 from the germline V gene are ENHRY and SYGVKD. The CDR3 sequence: CTTSEGQGHTQYF. CDR3 DNA: TGTACCACCAGTGAGGGACAGGGTCATACGCAGTATTTT.

As concerns this clonotype: This likely comes from a read error, as the CDR3 has no conserved phenylalanine or tryptophan at its end. The DNA is left out, because the CDR3 cannot be placed on it with certainty; the CDR3 is given as TCRdb lists it. The chain uses TRBV11-2 and TRBJ1-2. CDR1 is SGHAT, CDR2 FQNNGV, per germline. 14 amino acids form the CDR3, both terminal residues included. The CDR3 loop is CASSQGGANYGNTL.

As to this clonotype: Because it lacks the conserved phenylalanine or tryptophan at the end, this CDR3 is likely a read error. CDR3 region: CASSQDRNARSTIYY. The CDR3 bases are TGTGCCAGCAGCCAAGATCGGAATGCCCGAAGCACCATATATTAT. V usage is TRBV4-1 and J usage is TRBJ1-3, with D hard to call. The length of the CDR3 is 15 residues. The germline gives CDR1 MGHRA, CDR2 YSYEKL.

As regards this clonotype: The junction does not match germline at one end; this may be a read error. The chain combines TRBV7-9 with TRBJ2-2; TRBD2 is a possible D gene (5 bases). CDR1 SEHNR and CDR2 FQNEAQ come from the germline V gene (reference sequence). This CDR3 spans 15 amino acids. This chain's CDR3 is CASSLERVRTAELFF. The CDR3, as DNA: TGTGCCAGCAGCCTCGAGAGGGTGAGGACCGCGGAGCTGTTTTTT. Based on the CDR3 plus reference TRBV7-9 and TRBJ2-2, the full variable domain is DTGVSQNPRHKITKRGQNVTFRCDPISEHNRLYWYRQTLGQGPEFLTYFQNEAQLEKSRLLSDRFSAERPKGSFSTLEIQRTEQGDSAMYLCASSLERVRTAELFFGEGSRLTVL.

This clonotype was observed once. The J gene is TRBJ2-7, the V gene TRBV6-5, with 10 nucleotides matching TRBD2. The V and J ends lost 3 bases and 4 bases, in that order; junction bases with no gene match: 6. CDR3 length equals 15 residues. Germline V CDR1 and CDR2: MNHEY, SVGAGI. CDR3 nucleotides: TGTGCCAGCAGTTATTCAGCGGGAGGGAAGTACGAGCAGTACTTC. Translated: CASSYSAGGKYEQYF.

This clonotype is a singleton in its sample. At one of its ends the junction is not consistent with the germline gene, which may arise from a read error. CDR3 amino acids: CASSPRTRGNYEQYF. CDR3 in DNA: TGTGCCAGCAGCCCCAGGACAAGGGGCAACTACGAGCAGTATTTC. The chain has TRBV11-3 and TRBJ2-7; maybe TRBD1 (5 bases). CDR1 is SGHNT, CDR2 YENEEA, per germline. This CDR3 is built from 15 residues.

Concerning this clonotype itself: A read error is possible here, since a much larger clone lies one base away. The gene calls are TRBV5-4 and TRBJ1-2; D perhaps matches TRBD1 (6 bases). Germline assignment: CDR1 SGHNT and CDR2 YYREEE (reference sequence). Trimming left V 4 bases short and J 9 bases short, with 19 bases between. This CDR3 is 14 amino acids long. The CDR3 spells CASSTETGIGCYTF. The CDR3 DNA sequence: TGTGCCAGCAGCACTGAAACAGGGATTGGTTGCTACACCTTC.

This clonotype was observed once. This may be a read error, as it is one base from a much larger clone. V is TRBV10-3 and J is TRBJ2-1; 8 bases map to TRBD2. The CDR3 is made up of 16 amino acids. Germline V CDR1 and CDR2: ENHRY, SYGVKD. As DNA, the CDR3 is TGTGCCATCAGTGGGGCTAGCGGGCTCTCCTACAATGAGCAGCTCTTC. Translation: CAISGASGLSYNEQLF.

In regard to this clonotype: No conserved phenylalanine or tryptophan ends this CDR3, so it is likely a read error. V and J are TRBV29-1 and TRBJ2-7; TRBD1 matches 9 bases. CDR3 length: 14 residues. V trimming: 8 bases; J trimming: 0 bases; junction bases outside the gene matches: 8. CDR1 SQVTM and CDR2 ANQGSEA come from the germline V gene. The CDR3 sequence is CSSTGTGSSYEQYI. CDR3 coding DNA: TGCAGCTCAACCGGGACAGGGAGCTCCTACGAGCAGTACATC.

As for this clonotype: An end of the junction differs from the germline gene, which may be a read error. The V and J genes are TRBV29-1 and TRBJ2-7, with 10 bases lining up with TRBD1. The CDR3 is made up of 14 amino acids. Germline CDR1 and CDR2: SQVTM and ANQGSEA. Here the CDR3 DNA reads TGCAGCGTTGCGGGGACAGGGGCAACATACGAGCAGCACTTC. This gives the protein CSVAGTGATYEQHF.

Points on this clonotype: A much larger clone differs by one base, so this may be a read error. J is TRBJ1-1 and V is TRBV6-1, with TRBD1 matching over 7 bases. V was clipped by 5 bases and J by 4 bases; unmatched bases: 13. Germline CDR1 is MNHNS and CDR2 is SASEGT. The CDR3 is 16 amino acids. CDR3 nucleotides: TGTGCCAGCAGTCAAGGACCGGGACAGAGGGTCACTGAAGCTTTCTTT. Its translation is CASSQGPGQRVTEAFF.

This clonotype has a handful of counts. This may arise from a read error, as a much more abundant clone is one base away. The rearrangement uses TRBV6-1 and TRBJ1-5; no firm D call. The germline V gene has CDR1 MNHNS and CDR2 SASEGT. CDR3 length equals 12 residues. CDR3 sequence (DNA): TGTGCCAGCAGATCTGGCAATCAGCCCCAGCGTTTT. Encoded protein: CASRSGNQPQRF.

The V call is TRBV11-2, the J call TRBJ2-1, with TRBD2 matching 11 bases. The germline CDR1 and CDR2 sequences are SGHAT and FQNNGV. V lost 9 bases to trimming and J lost 13 bases; unmatched junction nucleotides: 14. The CDR3 consists of 14 residues. The CDR3 sequence: CASNLAGGPLDQFF. As DNA, the CDR3 is TGTGCCAGTAACTTAGCGGGAGGGCCGCTTGACCAGTTCTTC.

In this sample, this clonotype turned up a few times. One end of the junction is discordant with germline, which a read error may explain. This sequence joins TRBV11-2 and TRBJ1-2; tentative D call: TRBD1 (5 bases). CDR3 length: 15 amino acids. Germline V gene sequence: CDR1 SGHAT, CDR2 FQNNGV. CDR3 sequence: CASSLDRGANYGYTF. Written as DNA, the CDR3 is TGTGCCAGCAGCTTAGACCGAGGGGCCAACTATGGTTACACCTTT.

This chain joins TRBV6-5 and TRBJ2-3; 9 bases match TRBD1. The CDR3 is made up of 15 amino acids. Trimming cost V 6 bases and J 8 bases; bases outside gene matches: 12. CDR1 is MNHEY, CDR2 SVGAGI, per germline. Written as DNA, the CDR3 is TGTGCCAGCAGGATGGGGACAGGGAGCACACTTACGCAGTATTTT. Its translation is CASRMGTGSTLTQYF.

Comments on this clonotype: A read error is possible here, since a much larger clone lies one base away. CDR3 in DNA: TGTGTCAGCAGCCCCTTGGCTAGCGCAAGCTCCTACAATGAGCAGTTCTTC. Translating it yields CVSSPLASASSYNEQFF. The genes are TRBV7-8 and TRBJ2-1; D perhaps matches TRBD2 (6 bases). The CDR3 is 17 residues long. Germline CDR1 SGHVS, CDR2 FQNEAQ.

By sample fraction, this clonotype is medium-sized. The chain uses TRBV11-2 and TRBJ2-5; D perhaps matches TRBD2 (5 bases). The germline gives CDR1 SGHAT, CDR2 FQNNGV. The ends were cut back, 5 bases at V and 6 bases at J, with 10 bases in the middle. The CDR3 extends over 12 amino acids. CDR3 in amino acids: CASSPIGKTQYF. The CDR3 DNA sequence: TGTGCCAGCAGCCCTATCGGGAAGACCCAGTACTTC.

The chain links TRBV11-2 to TRBJ2-4, with a tentative D call TRBD1 (6 bases). V lost 4 bases and J 1 base, leaving 17 bases between the germline ends. Germline V lookup: CDR1 SGHAT, CDR2 FQNNGV. CDR3 length: 17 amino acids. The CDR3 region is CASSYRGQQWAKNIQYF. The CDR3 DNA reads TGTGCCAGCAGCTACCGAGGACAGCAATGGGCCAAAAACATTCAGTACTTC.

This clonotype was seen ten or more times. The rearrangement joins TRBV28 to TRBJ2-2, with a weak D call TRBD2 (6 bases). The CDR3 has 15 residues. V was trimmed by 6 bases and J by 5 bases, leaving 16 bases between them. CDR1 MDHEN and CDR2 SYDVKM come from the germline V gene. CDR3 protein: CASRDTGTLTGELFF. The DNA of the CDR3 is TGTGCCAGCAGGGACACCGGGACTCTTACCGGGGAGCTGTTTTTT.

The chain links TRBV20-1 to TRBJ2-7; 11 bases line up with TRBD2. V lost 2 bases to trimming and J lost 3 bases; unmatched junction nucleotides: 0. The CDR3 has 13 amino acids. CDR1 and CDR2 (germline): DFQATT, SNEGSKA (reference sequence). This CDR3 is CSARTSGSYEQYF. CDR3 DNA: TGCAGTGCTAGAACTAGCGGGAGCTACGAGCAGTACTTC.

V and J are TRBV7-9 and TRBJ2-7, with a possible D match to TRBD2 (7 bases). CDR1 is SEHNR and CDR2 is FQNEAQ in the germline V gene (reference sequence). The CDR3 has 15 amino acids. V was clipped by 2 bases and J by 2 bases, with 13 bases between them. CDR3 DNA sequence: TGTGCCAGCAGCTTAACGGGGGGCTCCACCTACGAGCAGTACTTC. Its protein is CASSLTGGSTYEQYF.

About this clonotype: Its ends do not fully match the called genes, so a read error is possible. The genes are TRBV11-2 and TRBJ2-7, with 8 bases fitting TRBD2. This CDR3 contains 14 residues. Germline CDR1 reads SGHAT; CDR2 reads FQNNGV. The CDR3 protein is CASSLDRGLVPEQF. Written as DNA, the CDR3 is TGTGCCAGCAGCTTAGATAGGGGACTAGTTCCCGAGCAGTTC.

The chain couples TRBV5-1 to TRBJ2-3; the D gene is possibly TRBD2 (6 bases). Trimming cost V 1 base and J 4 bases, with 13 bases left between them. The CDR3 contains 15 residues. CDR1 and CDR2 (germline): SGHRS, YFSETQ. The CDR3 reads CASSLPGGPADTQYF. Here the CDR3 DNA reads TGCGCCAGCAGCTTGCCCGGAGGGCCAGCAGATACGCAGTATTTT.

Remarks on this clonotype: A much larger clonotype is one base distant, so this may be a read error. The chain links TRBV10-3 to TRBJ1-6; TRBD1 aligns across 8 bases. From germline, CDR1 is ENHRY and CDR2 SYGVKD. CDR3 length equals 15 residues. The trim removed 3 bases at V and 8 bases at J, leaving 6 bases unmatched. This CDR3 is CAISDRTGSYSPLHF. The CDR3, as DNA: TGTGCCATCAGTGATCGGACAGGGAGTTATTCACCCCTCCACTTT.

This clonotype was recorded at least ten times. This sequence joins TRBV10-3 and TRBJ2-1; D is ambiguous. The length of the CDR3 is 15 residues. Germline CDR1 is ENHRY and CDR2 is SYGVKD. Trimming cost V 0 bases and J 0 bases, with 6 bases left between them. CDR3 coding DNA: TGTGCCATCAGTGAGTCGACCGTCTCCTACAATGAGCAGTTCTTC. This translates into CAISESTVSYNEQFF.

This clonotype was seen a handful of times. This may arise from a read error, as a much more abundant clone is one base away. V usage is TRBV6-5 and J usage is TRBJ1-6; D is unresolved. The CDR3 runs to 17 residues. Germline V CDR1 and CDR2: MNHEY, SVGAGI. The CDR3 sequence: CASGYSGGYTWGSPLHF. Written as DNA, the CDR3 is TGTGCCAGCGGTTACTCCGGCGGATACACTTGGGGTTCACCCCTCCACTTT.

The V and J genes are TRBV30 and TRBJ2-2; D uncertain. Trimming removed 6 bases from V and 5 bases from J, with 19 bases in between. Germline lookup yields CDR1 GTSNPN and CDR2 SVGIG (reference sequence). The CDR3 spans 15 residues. The CDR3 region has the DNA TGTGCCTGCCCCGTTGGAGCCAGGATTACCGGGGAGCTGTTTTTT. The encoded protein is CACPVGARITGELFF.

As to this clonotype: A junction end diverges from the germline sequence, so it may reflect a read error. The chain is built from TRBV14 and TRBJ2-1; possible D gene TRBD1, 5 bases. Germline values: CDR1 SGHDN, CDR2 FVKESK. The CDR3 sequence is 13 residues long. In nucleotides, the CDR3 is TGTGCCAGCAGCCAACGACAGTTGAATGGGCAGTTCTTC. Translating it yields CASSQRQLNGQFF.

In the case of this clonotype: The limits of the CDR3 on the DNA are not certain, so only TCRdb's listed CDR3 is given. V and J are TRBV11-2 and TRBJ2-5; the table's TRBD2 call for D was not verified on the DNA. Germline V gene data show CDR1 as SGHAT and CDR2 as FQNNGV. The CDR3 extends over 21 residues, inclusive of both ends. This chain's CDR3 is CASSFYICSVRPAGYQETQYF.